These T cell receptor beta chains were read from a single sample in a study of technical replicates of blood from a few donors. The method was immunoSEQ multiplex PCR; TCRdb's version includes in-frame clones alone and lacks a portion of them. The sample includes over 60,000 clones, 85% to 95% of them seen just once. Specimen: T cells isolated from PBMCs. The receptors here all came from a human donor in good health. The conserved cysteine and the conserved F or W are not part of the CDR3 here. Fields, in order: J gene, V gene, CDR3 protein.

TRBJ2-5	TRBV25-1	ASSGDTQETQY
TRBJ1-1	TRBV28	ASSLGSTGEKAF
TRBJ1-1	TRBV27	ASSFAGMNTEAF
TRBJ1-5	TRBV30	AWTGGTNRQPQH
TRBJ1-4	TRBV25-1	ASSERTTGRPNEKLF
TRBJ1-5	TRBV7-9	ASSDQDSNQPQH
TRBJ2-1	TRBV29-1	SVETGEQF
TRBJ1-1	TRBV18	ASSPGGDNTEAF
TRBJ1-5	TRBV2	ASSLDRRRPQH
TRBJ1-1	TRBV9	ASSVQGRENTEAF
TRBJ2-7	TRBV7-6	ASSLFTGEQY
TRBJ1-2	TRBV7-5	VRSFAGQPF
TRBJ2-3	TRBV7-9	ASSLTQAISTDTQY
TRBJ2-1	TRBV9	ASSVAEGSRYEQF
TRBJ1-2	TRBV9	ASSVNAGTNYGYT
TRBJ2-7	TRBV6-5	ASRPTGNYEQY
NA	TRBV28	ASIRGYEQY